Listed below are T cell receptor beta chains from one sample, sequenced in a study of T cell repertoires in cytomegalovirus infection. A single record per CDR3 protein comes from TCRdb applying MiXCR to the reads. Among more than 95,000 distinct CDR3 sequences listed, over 30% were seen once. Their target antigens are unknown. The specimen comprised CD8+ T cells from cultured PBMCs, sampled from culture after CMV antigen stimulation. Every receptor here comes from a human donor in good health (CMV status not recorded). Some clones in this sample may be carry-over from other donors' samples. CDR3s include the opening cysteine and the closing phenylalanine or tryptophan. A D gene is named only where the DNA matches it firmly. Some rows have no size entry. The others give once, few or many, or a class for an expanded clone.

clone size,D gene,V gene,J gene,CDR3 protein,CDR3 DNA
.,TRBD1,TRBV2,TRBJ2-7,CASSEEGQDAYEQYF,TGTGCCAGCAGTGAAGAGGGACAGGACGCCTACGAGCAGTACTTC
.,.,TRBV29-1,TRBJ2-7,CSVDKDYEQYF,TGCAGCGTTGACAAGGACTACGAGCAGTACTTC
.,.,TRBV12-3/TRBV12-4,TRBJ1-1,CASSFGDGNTEAFF,TGTGCCAGCAGTTTCGGGGACGGTAACACTGAAGCTTTCTTT
.,.,TRBV27,TRBJ2-3,CASSRTSRGTDTQYF,TGTGCCAGCAGCCGAACTAGCCGGGGCACAGATACGCAGTATTTT
once,TRBD1,TRBV2,TRBJ2-6,CASSVAADRGPRSGANVLTF,TGTGCCAGCAGTGTGGCGGCGGACAGGGGACCCCGCTCTGGGGCCAACGTCCTGACTTTC
few,.,TRBV25-1,TRBJ1-2,CASSPRQPANYGYTF,TGTGCCAGCAGTCCCCGCCAGCCCGCTAACTATGGCTACACCTTC
.,.,TRBV7-9,TRBJ1-1,CASSLVEGPGGEAFF,TGTGCCAGCAGCTTAGTTGAGGGGCCAGGTGGTGAAGCTTTCTTT
many,.,TRBV19,TRBJ1-1,CARVVCRVGGRLFTEAFF,TGTGCCAGAGTAGTATGTAGAGTGGGGGGCAGGCTTTTCACTGAAGCTTTCTTT
many,.,TRBV10-3,TRBJ1-2,CAIGSGTRNYGYTF,TGTGCCATCGGGTCAGGGACAAGAAACTATGGCTACACCTTC
.,.,TRBV12-3/TRBV12-4,TRBJ1-2,CASSLGLLGGYTF,TGTGCCAGCAGCCTGGGACTACTGGGGGGCTACACCTTC
.,.,TRBV2,TRBJ1-5,CASSEYAGFNQPQHF,TGTGCCAGCAGTGAATACGCAGGGTTCAATCAGCCCCAGCATTTT
many,.,TRBV7-2,TRBJ1-1,CASSLGIHSEAFF,TGTGCCAGCAGCTTAGGGATACACTCTGAAGCTTTCTTT
few,TRBD2,TRBV12-3/TRBV12-4,TRBJ2-1,CASSFSPGGNEQFF,TGTGCCAGCAGTTTTTCGCCGGGAGGTAATGAGCAGTTCTTC
.,TRBD2,TRBV11-1,TRBJ2-7,CASSIGTSGSYEQYF,TGTGCCAGCAGTATCGGGACTAGCGGCTCCTACGAGCAGTACTTC
.,.,TRBV7-3,TRBJ2-2,CASSLIYGKNTGELFF,TGTGCCAGCAGCTTAATATACGGGAAAAACACCGGGGAGCTGTTTTTT
many,.,TRBV4-1,TRBJ1-5,CASSHRRGGDQPQHF,TGCGCCAGCAGCCACAGGCGCGGAGGGGATCAGCCCCAGCATTTT
once,.,TRBV12-3/TRBV12-4,TRBJ1-5,CASSSQGYQPQHF,TGTGCCAGCAGTTCCCAGGGATATCAGCCCCAGCATTTT
.,.,TRBV7-3,TRBJ2-2,CASSRVGGNGELFF,TGTGCCAGCAGCCGGGTTGGGGGAAACGGGGAGCTGTTTTTT
.,.,TRBV7-9,TRBJ2-4,CASSATGVKNIQYF,TGTGCCAGCAGCGCCACGGGGGTAAAAAACATTCAGTACTTC
.,TRBD1,TRBV7-3,TRBJ2-7,CASSAYMGQGEFAYEQYF,TGTGCCAGCAGCGCTTACATGGGACAGGGTGAATTCGCCTACGAGCAGTACTTC
.,TRBD1,TRBV20-1,TRBJ2-7,CSAPKGQGADEQYF,TGCAGTGCCCCGAAGGGACAGGGGGCCGACGAGCAGTACTTC
few,TRBD1,TRBV4-1,TRBJ2-2,CASSQSTGIPTGELFF,TGCGCCAGCAGCCAATCGACAGGGATCCCCACCGGGGAGCTGTTTTTT
.,.,TRBV6-1,TRBJ1-6,CASRVDSTSGFYNSPLHF,TGTGCCAGCAGGGTGGACAGTACATCGGGATTCTATAATTCACCCCTCCACTTT
.,.,TRBV29-1,TRBJ1-1,CSVLLGWRAFF,TGCAGCGTTCTTCTGGGTTGGAGAGCTTTCTTT
.,.,TRBV6-1,TRBJ1-1,CASSEIGGNEAFF,TGTGCCAGCAGTGAGATCGGAGGAAATGAAGCTTTCTTT